This T cell receptor (beta chain) originates from a study of response to subunit inactivated influenza vaccine. Findings and limits, study-wide: The authors proposed limited new T cell recruitment per seasonal influenza vaccination.

From the RT-PCR reads, TCRdb called clonotypes with MiXCR, one entry per CDR3 protein. The data contain 700,000 to 800,000 distinct CDR3 sequences, 15% to 20% of them singletons. V was shortened by 4 bases and J by 1 base, with 17 bases between the two germline ends. CDR1 is LGHNA and CDR2 is YNFKEQ in the germline V gene. The CDR3 runs 16 residues. Worth noting for this clonotype: Its antigen remains unidentified.

The clonotype was recovered from a man between 45 and 60 years old who received an inactivated influenza vaccine. The sample was PBMCs from blood, taken less than 6 days after vaccination. This sequence joins TRBV4-2 and TRBJ2-7; tentative D call: TRBD1 (5 bases). CDR3 sequence reads: CASSRSGRTTSYEQYF. The CDR3 DNA reads TGTGCCAGCAGCCGATCAGGGCGGACGACTTCCTACGAGCAGTACTTC.